This is a list of T cell receptor beta chains from one sample in a study of blood T cell repertoires in COVID-19. Generated by immunoSEQ multiplex PCR, the TCRdb table keeps only in-frame clones and is missing some. The table has some 230,000 clones, 80% to 90% seen once. Sequenced input: peripheral blood. The receptors were gathered from a man aged 25 to 40 who had recovered from COVID-19. CDR3s include the opening cysteine and the closing phenylalanine or tryptophan. The order of the fields is CDR3 protein, CDR3 DNA, CDR3 length, V gene, J gene, clone size, D gene. D genes are given only for firm matches. Expanded clones get a size class; other rows say once, few or many, or leave the size out.

CDR3aa: CASSYAGPGQTNYGYTF; CDR3nt: TGTGCCAGCAGTTATGCCGGGCCGGGACAAACTAACTATGGCTACACCTTC; len: 17; v_gene: TRBV6-2/TRBV6-3; j_gene: TRBJ1-2; abundance: -; d_gene: -
CDR3aa: CASTSGQGMDQPQHF; CDR3nt: TGTGCCAGCACCTCGGGACAGGGGATGGACCAGCCCCAGCATTTT; len: 15; v_gene: TRBV6-5; j_gene: TRBJ1-5; abundance: -; d_gene: TRBD1
CDR3aa: CASSLRYRGSYNEQFF; CDR3nt: TGCGCCAGCAGCTTGAGATACAGGGGGTCCTACAATGAGCAGTTCTTC; len: 16; v_gene: TRBV5-1; j_gene: TRBJ2-1; abundance: -; d_gene: TRBD1
CDR3aa: CSVDSRGEKLFF; CDR3nt: TGCAGCGTTGATTCCCGGGGTGAAAAACTGTTTTTT; len: 12; v_gene: TRBV29-1; j_gene: TRBJ1-4; abundance: -; d_gene: -
CDR3aa: CASSQFMGGNEQYF; CDR3nt: TGCGCCAGCAGCCAATTTATGGGGGGAAACGAGCAGTACTTC; len: 14; v_gene: TRBV4-1; j_gene: TRBJ2-7; abundance: -; d_gene: -
CDR3aa: CASSLVRTEAFF; CDR3nt: TGTGCCAGCAGCCTCGTCAGAACCGAAGCTTTCTTT; len: 12; v_gene: TRBV7-9; j_gene: TRBJ1-1; abundance: -; d_gene: -
CDR3aa: CASSSGFRGYTF; CDR3nt: TGTGCCAGCAGCTCAGGGTTTAGAGGCTACACCTTC; len: 12; v_gene: TRBV2; j_gene: TRBJ1-2; abundance: -; d_gene: -
CDR3aa: CASSIGYRGYNQPQHF; CDR3nt: TGTGCCAGTAGTATAGGGTACAGGGGGTACAATCAGCCCCAGCATTTT; len: 16; v_gene: TRBV19; j_gene: TRBJ1-5; abundance: -; d_gene: TRBD1
CDR3aa: CASSRQGSETPLHF; CDR3nt: TGTGCCAGCTCACGACAGGGAAGCGAGACACCCCTCCACTTT; len: 14; v_gene: TRBV18; j_gene: TRBJ1-6; abundance: -; d_gene: TRBD1
CDR3aa: CASSSGQGYYEQYF; CDR3nt: TGTGCCAGCAGCTCCGGACAGGGGTACTACGAGCAGTACTTC; len: 14; v_gene: TRBV11-2; j_gene: TRBJ2-7; abundance: -; d_gene: TRBD1
CDR3aa: CASGALFNYGYTF; CDR3nt: TGTGCCAGCGGAGCTTTGTTTAACTATGGCTACACCTTC; len: 13; v_gene: TRBV11-2; j_gene: TRBJ1-2; abundance: -; d_gene: -
CDR3aa: CASSYLATGYEAFF; CDR3nt: TGTGCCAGCAGTTACTTGGCGACGGGGTATGAAGCTTTCTTT; len: 14; v_gene: TRBV6-2/TRBV6-3; j_gene: TRBJ1-1; abundance: -; d_gene: -
CDR3aa: CASRRRGTGDGNTIYF; CDR3nt: TGTGCCAGCAGGCGCCGCGGGACAGGGGACGGAAACACCATATATTTT; len: 16; v_gene: TRBV7-2; j_gene: TRBJ1-3; abundance: -; d_gene: TRBD1
CDR3aa: CASSWTGNNEQFF; CDR3nt: TGTGCCAGCAGTTGGACTGGGAACAATGAGCAGTTCTTC; len: 13; v_gene: TRBV12-3/TRBV12-4; j_gene: TRBJ2-1; abundance: -; d_gene: -
CDR3aa: CASSAITGLLSITEQYF; CDR3nt: TGTGCCAGCTCAGCTATAACAGGGCTACTATCTATTACCGAGCAGTACTTC; len: 17; v_gene: TRBV18; j_gene: TRBJ2-7; abundance: -; d_gene: -
CDR3aa: CASSPRQGSTDTQYF; CDR3nt: TGTGCCAGCAGCCCTCGACAGGGAAGCACAGATACGCAGTATTTT; len: 15; v_gene: TRBV14; j_gene: TRBJ2-3; abundance: -; d_gene: TRBD1
CDR3aa: CASSESLGGWTEAFF; CDR3nt: TGTGCCAGCAGTGAAAGTTTGGGGGGTTGGACTGAAGCTTTCTTT; len: 15; v_gene: TRBV6-1; j_gene: TRBJ1-1; abundance: -; d_gene: -
CDR3aa: CASGRGYEQYF; CDR3nt: TGTGCCAGCGGCAGGGGATACGAGCAGTACTTC; len: 11; v_gene: TRBV12-3/TRBV12-4; j_gene: TRBJ2-7; abundance: -; d_gene: -
CDR3aa: CASSIGRGQSHYSETQYF; CDR3nt: TGTGCCAGTAGTATAGGGAGGGGCCAGTCCCATTATTCGGAGACCCAGTACTTC; len: 18; v_gene: TRBV19; j_gene: TRBJ2-5; abundance: -; d_gene: -
CDR3aa: CASSGLLAGGSYEQYF; CDR3nt: TGTGCCAGTAGTGGGCTGCTAGCGGGGGGTTCCTACGAGCAGTACTTC; len: 16; v_gene: TRBV19; j_gene: TRBJ2-7; abundance: -; d_gene: TRBD2
CDR3aa: CASSPTGVAGNTIYF; CDR3nt: TGTGCCAGCAGCCCAACCGGGGTAGCTGGAAACACCATATATTTT; len: 15; v_gene: TRBV5-5; j_gene: TRBJ1-3; abundance: -; d_gene: -
CDR3aa: CASSVVWRGDKNTQYF; CDR3nt: TGTGCCAGCAGCGTAGTATGGCGGGGGGATAAAAATACGCAGTATTTT; len: 16; v_gene: TRBV9; j_gene: TRBJ2-3; abundance: once; d_gene: TRBD2
CDR3aa: CASSEGSGRGDYGYTF; CDR3nt: TGTGCCAGCAGTGAAGGGAGCGGCAGGGGCGACTATGGCTACACCTTC; len: 16; v_gene: TRBV2; j_gene: TRBJ1-2; abundance: -; d_gene: -
CDR3aa: CAISESGGRGRSSPLHF; CDR3nt: TGTGCCATCAGTGAGTCAGGGGGCAGGGGCCGAAGTTCACCCCTCCACTTT; len: 17; v_gene: TRBV10-3; j_gene: TRBJ1-6; abundance: -; d_gene: TRBD1
CDR3aa: CASSLQSTGELFF; CDR3nt: TGTGCCAGCAGCCTACAGAGCACCGGGGAGCTGTTTTTT; len: 13; v_gene: TRBV6-6; j_gene: TRBJ2-2; abundance: -; d_gene: -
CDR3aa: CASSLAGTSGLTDTQYF; CDR3nt: TGTGCCAGCAGCCTAGCCGGGACTAGCGGACTCACAGATACGCAGTATTTT; len: 17; v_gene: TRBV3-1/TRBV3-2; j_gene: TRBJ2-3; abundance: -; d_gene: TRBD2
CDR3aa: CASSGSGALSTEAFF; CDR3nt: TGTGCCAGCAGCGGCTCGGGAGCCTTGAGCACTGAAGCTTTCTTT; len: 15; v_gene: TRBV7-9; j_gene: TRBJ1-1; abundance: -; d_gene: -
CDR3aa: CASSPLAGDYNEQFF; CDR3nt: TGTGCCAGCAGTCCACTAGCGGGGGACTACAATGAGCAGTTCTTC; len: 15; v_gene: TRBV6-5; j_gene: TRBJ2-1; abundance: few; d_gene: TRBD2
CDR3aa: CAIFTSGEYNEQFF; CDR3nt: TGTGCCATCTTTACTAGCGGGGAATACAATGAGCAGTTCTTC; len: 14; v_gene: TRBV10-3; j_gene: TRBJ2-1; abundance: once; d_gene: TRBD2
CDR3aa: CASSLGHDFIEQYF; CDR3nt: TGTGCCAGCAGCTTAGGCCACGACTTCATCGAGCAGTACTTC; len: 14; v_gene: TRBV13; j_gene: TRBJ2-7; abundance: -; d_gene: -
CDR3aa: CASSQELLPGQGYEQYF; CDR3nt: TGTGCCAGCAGCCAAGAACTCCTGCCGGGACAGGGCTACGAGCAGTACTTC; len: 17; v_gene: TRBV4-2; j_gene: TRBJ2-7; abundance: -; d_gene: TRBD1
CDR3aa: CASSIGWVTGGQHF; CDR3nt: TGTGCCAGTAGTATAGGGTGGGTGACAGGGGGCCAGCATTTT; len: 14; v_gene: TRBV19; j_gene: TRBJ1-5; abundance: -; d_gene: TRBD1
CDR3aa: CASSLSSGGANIQYF; CDR3nt: TGCGCCAGCAGCTTGTCTAGCGGGGGGGCTAACATTCAGTACTTC; len: 15; v_gene: TRBV5-1; j_gene: TRBJ2-4; abundance: -; d_gene: TRBD2
CDR3aa: CAISGARDRPFDTEAFF; CDR3nt: TGTGCCATCAGTGGAGCCCGGGACAGACCCTTTGACACTGAAGCTTTCTTT; len: 17; v_gene: TRBV10-3; j_gene: TRBJ1-1; abundance: -; d_gene: TRBD1
CDR3aa: CASSSPGLAVEQFF; CDR3nt: TGTGCCAGCAGTTCCCCGGGACTAGCGGTTGAGCAGTTCTTC; len: 14; v_gene: TRBV27; j_gene: TRBJ2-1; abundance: few; d_gene: TRBD2
CDR3aa: CASSPRERGYTF; CDR3nt: TGTGCCAGCTCACCGCGGGAGCGGGGCTACACCTTC; len: 12; v_gene: TRBV18; j_gene: TRBJ1-2; abundance: few; d_gene: -
CDR3aa: CASSLVTGDTEAFF; CDR3nt: TGTGCCAGCAGCTTGGTCACAGGGGACACTGAAGCTTTCTTT; len: 14; v_gene: TRBV5-5; j_gene: TRBJ1-1; abundance: -; d_gene: TRBD1
CDR3aa: CASSLEDENTEAFF; CDR3nt: TGTGCCAGCAGTTTAGAGGATGAGAACACTGAAGCTTTCTTT; len: 14; v_gene: TRBV28; j_gene: TRBJ1-1; abundance: -; d_gene: -
CDR3aa: CASSQDSRTEAFF; CDR3nt: TGCGCCAGCAGCCAGGACAGTAGGACTGAAGCTTTCTTT; len: 13; v_gene: TRBV5-1; j_gene: TRBJ1-1; abundance: few; d_gene: -
CDR3aa: CASSYGMDSTGELFF; CDR3nt: TGTGCCAGCAGTTACGGGATGGACAGCACCGGGGAGCTGTTTTTT; len: 15; v_gene: TRBV6-5; j_gene: TRBJ2-2; abundance: -; d_gene: -
CDR3aa: CASSQPGTATYEQYF; CDR3nt: TGTGCCAGTAGCCAACCCGGGACAGCGACCTACGAGCAGTACTTC; len: 15; v_gene: TRBV19; j_gene: TRBJ2-7; abundance: -; d_gene: TRBD1
CDR3aa: CASSEGKGWAYEQYF; CDR3nt: TGCGCCAGCAGTGAGGGGAAGGGGTGGGCCTACGAGCAGTACTTC; len: 15; v_gene: TRBV10-1; j_gene: TRBJ2-7; abundance: -; d_gene: -